This T cell receptor beta chain was obtained from a study of CD8 T cells in ankylosing spondylitis. Germline CDR1 is MNHNS and CDR2 is SASEGT. V was shortened by 3 bases and J by 2 bases, with 10 bases between the two germline ends. The CDR3 sequence is 14 residues long. TCRdb re-analysed the 5' RACE reads in MiXCR, keeping a single row per CDR3 protein. The sample lists 200,000 to 250,000 distinct CDR3 sequences, about 10% occurring once. This chain links TRBV6-1 with TRBJ1-1; D gene ambiguous. The clonotype was recovered from a male donor with ankylosing spondylitis or in good health (not recorded which). The specimen was blood, either unsorted or a sorted T cell fraction (not recorded which). The chain's CDR3 is CASSERSTNTEAFF. CDR3 DNA: TGTGCCAGCAGTGAGCGCAGTACAAACACTGAAGCTTTCTTT.